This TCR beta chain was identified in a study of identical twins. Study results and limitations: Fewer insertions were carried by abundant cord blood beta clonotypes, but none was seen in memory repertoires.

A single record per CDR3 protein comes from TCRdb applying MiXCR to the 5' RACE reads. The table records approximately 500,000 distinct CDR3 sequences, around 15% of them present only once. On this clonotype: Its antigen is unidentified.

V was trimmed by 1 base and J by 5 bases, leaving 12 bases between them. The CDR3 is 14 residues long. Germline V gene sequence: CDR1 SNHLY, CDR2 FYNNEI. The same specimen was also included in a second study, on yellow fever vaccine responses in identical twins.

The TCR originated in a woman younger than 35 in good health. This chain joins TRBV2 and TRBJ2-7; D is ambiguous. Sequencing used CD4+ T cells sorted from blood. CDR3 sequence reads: CASSEEGIGNEQYF. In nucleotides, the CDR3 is TGTGCCAGCAGTGAAGAGGGAATTGGCAACGAGCAGTACTTC.